This is a list of T cell receptor beta chains from one sample in a study of blood T cell repertoires in COVID-19. Sequenced by immunoSEQ multiplex PCR; TCRdb stores in-frame clones only, minus some. The sample carries 150,000 to 200,000 clones, over 75% recorded once. Sequencing was carried out using PBMCs or T cells enriched from blood (not recorded which). The receptor set was obtained from a young woman who had recovered from COVID-19. CDR3s include the opening cysteine and the closing phenylalanine or tryptophan. A D gene is named only where the DNA matches it firmly. Where a row states a size, it is once, few, many or the class of an expanded clone; other rows omit it.

v_call	j_call	clone_size	cdr3_length	d_call	cdr3_nt	cdr3_aa
TRBV27	TRBJ2-2	few	15	NA	TGTGCCAGCAGTTTAGGATGGGGGCCCACCGGGGAGCTGTTTTTT	CASSLGWGPTGELFF
TRBV29-1	TRBJ1-1	NA	9	TRBD1	TGCAGCGCTGGACAGGGTGGGATCTTT	CSAGQGGIF
TRBV7-3	TRBJ2-3	NA	15	NA	TGTGCCAGCAGCTTAAGAGCGTTTAGCACAGATACGCAGTATTTT	CASSLRAFSTDTQYF
TRBV12-3/TRBV12-4	TRBJ2-1	NA	13	NA	TGTGCCAGCAGTTTTTCCCATGCGAATGAGCAGTTCTTC	CASSFSHANEQFF
TRBV10-3	TRBJ2-1	NA	14	TRBD1	TGTGCCATCAGGGGACAGGGCTCCTACAATGAGCAGTTCTTC	CAIRGQGSYNEQFF
TRBV19	TRBJ2-4	NA	15	NA	TGTGCCAGTAGTAACCCCCCGAGAGGCCTTCTCAACAGGGAGTTC	CASSNPPRGLLNREF
TRBV19	TRBJ1-2	NA	14	NA	TGTGCCACCTCAGAACCAGGCCCTAACTATGGCTACACCTTC	CATSEPGPNYGYTF
TRBV18	TRBJ2-1	NA	16	TRBD2	TGTGCCAGCTCACGACTGACTAGCGGGCTTATCTATGAGCAGTTCTTC	CASSRLTSGLIYEQFF
TRBV12-5	TRBJ2-7	NA	19	TRBD2	TGTGCTAGTGGTTTGGCCCCCGGGGGACTAGCGGGAAGATTCTACGAGCAGTACTTC	CASGLAPGGLAGRFYEQYF
TRBV27	TRBJ1-4	NA	16	TRBD1	TGTGCCAGCAGTTTGATGAAGACAGGGAAAGGTGAAAAACTGTTTTTT	CASSLMKTGKGEKLFF
TRBV10-3	TRBJ1-2	NA	17	NA	TGTGCCATCAGCCCCGGAGGGGATCCGGCGGCACTGGATGGCTACACCTTC	CAISPGGDPAALDGYTF